Presented here are 21 T cell receptor beta chains from one specimen sequenced in a study of cytomegalovirus exposure and HLA in healthy donors. Only in-frame clones appear in the TCRdb table, and some are missing; sequencing was by immunoSEQ multiplex PCR. The sample shows about 150,000 clones, about nine tenths of them seen only once. Sequencing input: PBMCs. These receptor sequences come from a man between 18 and 29 years old in good health and CMV-seropositive.

This clone was observed a few times. This chain's CDR3 is CAWNRGLGFNQPQHF. CDR3 in DNA: TGTGCCTGGAACAGGGGTTTGGGATTCAATCAGCCCCAGCATTTT. The V and J genes are TRBV30 and TRBJ1-5; 7 bases line up with TRBD1. J lost 3 bases, V lost 4 bases, and 9 bases had no gene match. CDR1 is GTSNPN and CDR2 is SVGIG in the germline V gene (reference sequence). The CDR3 is 15 amino acids.

V usage is TRBV5-6 and J usage is TRBJ2-1; 7 nucleotides agree with TRBD1. Germline CDR1 and CDR2: SGHDT and YYEEEE. This CDR3 contains 14 residues. V shed 3 bases, J shed 1 base, and the junction held 1 base outside the gene matches. CDR3 protein: CASSWDRSYNEQFF. DNA of the CDR3: TGTGCCAGCAGCTGGGACAGATCCTACAATGAGCAGTTCTTC. Filled out from reference TRBV5-6 and TRBJ2-1, the complete variable domain reads DAGVTQSPTHLIKTRGQQVTLRCSPKSGHDTVSWYQQALGQGPQFIFQYYEEEERQRGNFPDRFSGHQFPNYSSELNVNALLLGDSALYLCASSWDRSYNEQFFGPGTRLTVL.

The chain carries TRBV2 and TRBJ2-3, with TRBD2 matching 10 bases. The CDR3 loop spans 16 amino acids. With 3 bases clipped from V and 3 bases from J, the junction kept 6 bases outside the gene matches. CDR1 is SNHLY and CDR2 is FYNNEI in the germline V gene. CDR3 nucleotide sequence: TGTGCCAGCAGTGATGGACTAGCGGCCCTTACAGATACGCAGTATTTT. It is translated as CASSDGLAALTDTQYF.

The rearrangement links TRBV4-2 to TRBJ2-3; 9 bases agree with TRBD2. The CDR3 runs to 16 residues. The ends lost 5 bases at V and 0 bases at J; junction bases unmatched: 6. Per the germline V gene, CDR1 is LGHNA and CDR2 is YNFKEQ. This CDR3 is CASSLAGAPSTDTQYF. The CDR3 DNA reads TGTGCCAGCAGCTTAGCGGGGGCCCCTAGCACAGATACGCAGTATTTT.

The chain has TRBV30 and TRBJ1-4; D is unclear. V was pared by 3 bases and J by 12 bases, with 11 bases between. Germline CDR1 and CDR2: GTSNPN and SVGIG (reference sequence). The CDR3 length is 11 residues. For the CDR3, the DNA is TGTGCCTGGAGGGATCGCGGGGAACTGTTTTTT. Its translation: CAWRDRGELFF.

This chain joins TRBV6-5 and TRBJ2-7, with D tentatively TRBD2 (6 bases). This CDR3 has 15 residues. Trimming stripped 4 bases from V and 0 bases from J, with 13 bases between. Germline V CDR1 and CDR2: MNHEY, SVGAGI. Here the CDR3 reads CASSSLEGLSYEQYF. The CDR3 coding sequence is TGTGCCAGCAGTTCCCTGGAGGGCCTCTCCTACGAGCAGTACTTC.

This rearrangement joins TRBV5-1 to TRBJ1-4; 7 bases are shared with TRBD1. The CDR3 spans 18 residues. After removal of 4 bases from V and 0 bases from J, the junction contained 12 bases not matched to a gene. Germline V CDR1 and CDR2: SGHRS, YFSETQ. The CDR3 loop reads CASSPTTGAHTTNEKLFF. In DNA form, the CDR3 reads TGCGCCAGCAGCCCAACAACAGGGGCCCACACAACTAATGAAAAACTGTTTTTT.

The J gene is TRBJ2-3, the V gene TRBV9, with 8 bases identical to TRBD2. This CDR3 region has 16 residues. The V and J ends lost 0 bases and 1 base, in that order; junction bases with no gene match: 4. In germline, CDR1 is SGDLS, CDR2 YYNGEE. The CDR3 sequence is CASSVGTSGRTDTQYF. Written as DNA, the CDR3 is TGTGCCAGCAGCGTAGGCACTAGCGGTCGCACAGATACGCAGTATTTT.

The chain couples TRBV4-2 to TRBJ2-1; D is perhaps TRBD2 (5 bases). CDR1 is LGHNA and CDR2 is YNFKEQ in the germline V gene. Trimming removed 6 bases from V and 6 bases from J, with 18 bases in between. The CDR3 runs to 15 residues. The DNA for the CDR3 is TGTGCCAGCAGACCCGGACTCCTAACCGGCAATGAGCAGTTCTTC. Protein: CASRPGLLTGNEQFF.

This clone was counted a few times. CDR3 DNA: TGTGCCAGCACCCAGCCGGGGGAGTACGAGCAGTACTTC. It encodes CASTQPGEYEQYF. The rearrangement uses TRBV6-1 and TRBJ2-7, with a tentative D call TRBD2 (6 bases). This CDR3 comprises 13 residues. From germline, CDR1 is MNHNS and CDR2 SASEGT. The V end was cut by 7 bases, the J end by 4 bases, with 14 bases between.

The CDR3 nucleotides are TGTGCCAGCAGTTACTCCCGTCAGCCCCAGCATTTT. Protein sequence: CASSYSRQPQHF. The chain joins TRBV6-6 to TRBJ1-5; D unresolved. The germline V gene encodes CDR1 MNHNY and CDR2 SVGAGI (reference sequence). The CDR3 runs to 12 residues. The V and J ends lost 0 bases and 6 bases respectively, with 3 bases between them.

Only one count was recorded for this clone. The rearrangement links TRBV27 to TRBJ1-1; D unclear. This CDR3 has 12 amino acids. The V gene lost 5 bases and the J gene lost 5 bases, with 9 bases spanning the gap. CDR1 and CDR2 (germline): MNHEY, SMNVEV (reference sequence). The CDR3 DNA reads as TGTGCCAGCAGTGGGCCGGGGACTGAAGCTTTCTTT. This translates into CASSGPGTEAFF.

This clone appeared a single time. The V and J genes are TRBV6-1 and TRBJ2-7, with 11 bases fitting TRBD1. The J segment lost 4 bases and the V segment lost 3 bases, leaving 11 bases of the junction unmatched. Germline CDR1 is MNHNS and CDR2 is SASEGT. The CDR3 runs 17 residues. The DNA for the CDR3 is TGTGCCAGCAGTGAGTTCGGGGGACAGGGGGGTTGGTACGAGCAGTACTTC. Its protein product is CASSEFGGQGGWYEQYF.

This clone was detected a few times. The rearrangement joins TRBV5-1 to TRBJ1-6, with D perhaps matching TRBD1 (5 bases). This CDR3 contains 12 residues. V dropped 6 bases and J dropped 10 bases, with 11 bases sitting between them. Germline CDR1 and CDR2: SGHRS and YFSETQ. The CDR3 is CASKQDGSPLHF. The CDR3 nucleotides are TGCGCCAGCAAACAGGACGGATCACCCCTCCACTTT. Using reference TRBV5-1 and TRBJ1-6 for the parts outside the CDR3, the full variable domain is KAGVTQTPRYLIKTRGQQVTLSCSPISGHRSVSWYQQTPGQGLQFLFEYFSETQRNKGNFPGRFSGRQFSNSRSEMNVSTLELGDSALYLCASKQDGSPLHFGNGTRLTVT.

The chain couples TRBV2 to TRBJ2-3, with D perhaps matching TRBD1 (6 bases). Trimming stripped 6 bases from V and 8 bases from J, with 12 bases between. The CDR3 sequence is 12 residues long. The germline V gene has CDR1 SNHLY and CDR2 FYNNEI. The CDR3 region has the DNA TGTGCCAGCAGAGCTCAGGGGAGTACGCAGTATTTT. It translates to CASRAQGSTQYF.

The chain couples TRBV5-1 to TRBJ2-3; a possible D gene is TRBD1 (6 bases). V lost 7 bases to trimming and J lost 2 bases, with 14 bases between them. The CDR3 is made up of 14 amino acids. The germline gives CDR1 SGHRS, CDR2 YFSETQ. CDR3 DNA sequence: TGCGCCAGCGGTTCCGGACAGACCACAGATACGCAGTATTTT. Translation: CASGSGQTTDTQYF. Complete variable domain (other parts from reference TRBV5-1 and TRBJ2-3): KAGVTQTPRYLIKTRGQQVTLSCSPISGHRSVSWYQQTPGQGLQFLFEYFSETQRNKGNFPGRFSGRQFSNSRSEMNVSTLELGDSALYLCASGSGQTTDTQYFGPGTRLTVL.

This chain connects TRBV2 to TRBJ2-7; TRBD2 matches 7 bases. CDR1 and CDR2 from the germline V gene are SNHLY and FYNNEI. The CDR3 consists of 13 residues. V dropped 8 bases and J dropped 2; count of bases not matched to a gene: 6. The CDR3: CASLWRETYEQYF. CDR3 bases: TGTGCCAGCCTCTGGCGGGAGACCTACGAGCAGTACTTC.

CDR3 residues: CASSPGQPQHF. In nucleotides, the CDR3 is TGTGCCAGCAGTCCAGGGCAGCCCCAGCATTTT. The chain couples TRBV28 to TRBJ1-5; TRBD1 is a possible D gene (5 bases). The CDR3 is 11 amino acids. The V gene's germline CDR1 is MDHEN and CDR2 SYDVKM. With 5 bases removed from V and 7 bases from J, the gap between germline ends came to 6 bases.

CDR3 region: CASIPDMGHGNTIYF. The DNA for the CDR3 is TGTGCCAGCATCCCCGATATGGGGCACGGAAACACCATATATTTT. The V call is TRBV6-5, the J call TRBJ1-3, with a tentative D call TRBD1 (5 bases). Per germline, CDR1 MNHEY and CDR2 SVGAGI. The V end lost 7 bases, the J end lost 4 bases, and 17 bases lay between the germline ends. CDR3 length: 15 residues.

The gene calls are TRBV2 and TRBJ2-3, with a possible D match to TRBD1 (6 bases). The V gene's germline CDR1 is SNHLY and CDR2 FYNNEI. Deletions cut 9 bases from V and 2 bases from J, with 15 bases between. The CDR3 is made up of 14 amino acids. The CDR3, as DNA: TGTGCCAGTTCATCACAGGGAATCACAGATACGCAGTATTTT. Amino acids: CASSSQGITDTQYF.

The J gene is TRBJ2-7, the V gene TRBV19; TRBD1 might be the D (5 bases). The CDR3 consists of 16 residues. V was pared by 0 bases and J by 3 bases, with 15 bases between. The germline CDR1 and CDR2 sequences are LNHDA and SQIVND (reference sequence). The CDR3 sequence: CASSIDGAASNYEQYF. The CDR3 DNA reads TGTGCCAGTAGTATAGATGGGGCCGCGTCCAACTACGAGCAGTACTTC.